These 17 T cell receptor beta chains came from one sample sequenced in a study of CD8+CD57+ T cells in acquired aplastic anemia. Genomic DNA, the template, was used for profiling of the TCR beta VDJ and CDR3. TCRdb reprocessed the reads with MiXCR, giving one entry per CDR3 protein. The sample lists fewer than 250,000 distinct CDR3 sequences; less than 65% were seen once. The sequenced sample was sorted CD4+, CD8+, or CD8+CD57+ T cells (not recorded which) from PBMCs. The receptors here all came from a human donor in good health, serving as a control.

The V gene is TRBV10-2, the J gene TRBJ2-5, with TRBD1 identical over 10 bases. The J segment lost 5 bases and the V segment lost 6 bases, leaving 9 bases of the junction unmatched. CDR3 length: 15 amino acids. The V gene's germline CDR1 is WSHSY and CDR2 SAAADI. CDR3 sequence (DNA): TGCGCCAGCAGCTCCGGACAGGGGGGCCGGGAGACCCAGTACTTC. This gives the protein CASSSGQGGRETQYF.

This clonotype was counted only a few times. The V call is TRBV6-2 or TRBV6-3, the J call TRBJ1-5, with TRBD1 matching 9 bases. In germline, CDR1 is MNHEY, CDR2 SVGEGT. The CDR3 length is 16 residues. Trimming at V came to 2 bases and at J to 6 bases, leaving 8 bases not matched to a gene. Here the CDR3 DNA reads TGTGCCAGCAGTTACCCTGGACAGGGGAGTTTTCAGCCCCAGCATTTT. This translates into CASSYPGQGSFQPQHF.

V gene TRBV20-1 combines with J gene TRBJ1-2, with D unclear. The V gene lost 0 bases and the J gene lost 9 bases, with 5 bases spanning the gap. Germline V lookup: CDR1 DFQATT, CDR2 SNEGSKA (reference sequence). The CDR3 has 10 amino acids. The CDR3 sequence: CSARDPSYTF. The DNA of the CDR3 is TGCAGTGCTAGAGATCCTAGCTACACCTTC.

This clonotype was counted many times. The chain has TRBV18 and TRBJ2-3; 7 positions match TRBD1. The CDR3 spans 13 residues. Trimming removed 6 bases from V and 6 bases from J; junction bases left unmatched: 6. Germline V gene sequence: CDR1 KGHSH, CDR2 LQKENI. The DNA of the CDR3 is TGTGCCAGCTCTCGTACAGGGGTTGATACGCAGTATTTT. It encodes CASSRTGVDTQYF. The full variable domain, rest sourced from reference TRBV18 and TRBJ2-3, is NAGVMQNPRHLVRRRGQEARLRCSPMKGHSHVYWYRQLPEEGLKFMVYLQKENIIDESGMPKERFSAEFPKEGPSILRIQQVVRGDSAAYFCASSRTGVDTQYFGPGTRLTVL.

This rearrangement joins TRBV7-9 to TRBJ1-2; 7 bases fit TRBD1. The J segment lost 2 bases and the V segment lost 0 bases, leaving 0 bases of the junction unmatched. The CDR3 has 14 residues. In germline, CDR1 is SEHNR, CDR2 FQNEAQ (reference sequence). The CDR3 sequence is CASSLAGQNYGYTF. CDR3 nucleotide sequence: TGTGCCAGCAGCTTAGCGGGACAGAACTATGGCTACACCTTC.

The table lists this clonotype with a few counts. V and J are TRBV3-1 and TRBJ2-3; 9 bases are a match to TRBD2. CDR1 and CDR2 (germline): LGHDT, YNNKEL (reference sequence). J gave up 5 bases and V 3 bases, and 6 bases lay outside the gene matches. The CDR3 length is 15 residues. This chain's CDR3 is CASSQRGGAEDTQYF. The CDR3 DNA reads TGTGCCAGCAGCCAGCGCGGGGGGGCAGAAGATACGCAGTATTTT.

The chain combines TRBV11-1 with TRBJ1-5; D is ambiguous. V lost 5 bases to trimming and J lost 1 base, with 15 bases between them. The CDR3 has 16 residues. The germline V gene has CDR1 SGHAT and CDR2 FQDESV (reference sequence). The CDR3 DNA follows: TGTGCCAGCAGCCTTAGCGGGGTTCGCAGCAATCAGCCCCAGCATTTT. This sequence encodes CASSLSGVRSNQPQHF. Full variable domain (rest looked up from reference TRBV11-1 and TRBJ1-5): EAEVAQSPRYKITEKSQAVAFWCDPISGHATLYWYRQILGQGPELLVQFQDESVVDDSQLPKDRFSAERLKGVDSTLKIQPAELGDSAMYLCASSLSGVRSNQPQHFGDGTRLSIL.

There are a few counts of this clonotype. The chain combines TRBV7-2 with TRBJ2-7; D is unclear. Per the germline V gene, CDR1 is SGHTA and CDR2 is FQGNSA. V lost 3 bases to trimming and J lost 9 bases, with 12 bases between them. The CDR3 length is 12 residues. The CDR3 DNA is TGTGCCAGCAGCTTCTTGGCGACCAGGCAGTACTTC. Translation: CASSFLATRQYF.

The chain employs TRBV7-2 and TRBJ1-2; perhaps TRBD1 as D (5 bases). The ends were cut back, 5 bases at V and 12 bases at J, with 19 bases in the middle. The germline CDR1 and CDR2 sequences are SGHTA and FQGNSA. The CDR3 consists of 13 residues. CDR3 nucleotide sequence: TGTGCCAGCAGCCATCCAGGGAGTCAAGGAAACACCTTC. Protein product: CASSHPGSQGNTF.

This clonotype was recorded many times. This chain joins TRBV7-2 and TRBJ1-5; 9 bases map to TRBD1. The CDR3 contains 17 residues. Germline assignment: CDR1 SGHTA and CDR2 FQGNSA. Trimming cost V 2 bases and J 1 base; bases outside gene matches: 6. CDR3 region: CASSLRVGTGSNQPQHF. The CDR3 bases are TGTGCCAGCAGCTTAAGGGTCGGGACAGGGAGCAATCAGCCCCAGCATTTT.

J is TRBJ1-6 and V is TRBV10-3; 10 positions agree with TRBD1. V lost 4 bases and J lost 10; bases outside the gene matches: 7. There are 15 residues in the CDR3. CDR1 is ENHRY and CDR2 is SYGVKD in the germline V gene. The CDR3 here is CAISGGTGESSPLHF. In DNA, the CDR3 is TGTGCCATCAGTGGAGGGACAGGGGAAAGCTCACCCCTCCACTTT.

This clonotype was picked up many times. The rearrangement joins TRBV6-6 to TRBJ2-5, with TRBD2 matching 12 bases. CDR3 length: 15 amino acids. The V gene end was trimmed by 7 bases and the J gene end by 5 bases; junction bases not matched to a gene: 8. Germline CDR1 MNHNY, CDR2 SVGAGI (reference sequence). The CDR3 DNA reads as TGTGCCAGCAATTTAGGGCTAGCGGGGGGGGAGACCCAGTACTTC. Encoded protein: CASNLGLAGGETQYF.

This clonotype was seen repeatedly, ten times or more. J is TRBJ2-1 and V is TRBV7-3, with D hard to call. Germline V CDR1 and CDR2: SGHTA, FQGTGA. The CDR3 spans 16 residues. V was pared by 5 bases and J by 3 bases, with 17 bases between. CDR3: CASSPAGIDHYNEQFF. Written as DNA, the CDR3 is TGTGCCAGCAGCCCCGCTGGCATCGATCACTACAATGAGCAGTTCTTC.

In its sample, this clonotype was seen once. The gene calls are TRBV19 and TRBJ1-2, with 8 bases that match TRBD1. Trimming removed 7 bases from V and 5 bases from J; junction bases left unmatched: 3. Germline-derived CDR1 and CDR2 are LNHDA and SQIVND (reference sequence). The CDR3 spans 12 residues. The CDR3 region is CASMGQAYGYTF. CDR3 sequence (DNA): TGTGCCAGTATGGGACAGGCGTATGGCTACACCTTC.

Regarding this clonotype: This sequence may be a read error, since a much larger clone differs from it by one base. J is TRBJ1-4 and V is TRBV7-8; no clear D. From germline, CDR1 is SGHVS and CDR2 FQNEAQ. CDR3 length: 16 residues. V lost 1 base and J 6 bases, leaving 15 bases between the germline ends. CDR3: CASSLGEEKGYEKLFF. In DNA form, the CDR3 reads TGTGCCAGCAGCTTAGGAGAGGAGAAAGGTTATGAAAAACTGTTTTTT.

The V call is TRBV24-1, the J call TRBJ2-1, with 8 bases matching TRBD1. CDR1 is KGHDR and CDR2 is SFDVKD in the germline V gene. CDR3 size: 13 residues. With 9 bases clipped from V and 7 bases from J, the junction kept 7 bases outside the gene matches. CDR3 region: CATPGQERNEQFF. The CDR3 DNA sequence: TGTGCCACCCCGGGACAGGAGAGGAATGAGCAGTTCTTC.

The rearrangement joins TRBV10-3 to TRBJ1-1, with D unclear. Germline CDR1 ENHRY, CDR2 SYGVKD. The CDR3 sequence is 13 residues long. Between the trimmed V and J ends, which lost 6 bases and 1 base, there was a span of 9 bases. This CDR3 is CAIRGRQNTEAFF. For the CDR3, the DNA is TGTGCCATCAGAGGACGGCAGAACACTGAAGCTTTCTTT.